This TCR beta chain was captured by sequencing in a study of T cells in Graves' hyperthyroidism and ophthalmopathy. Patients were excluded for uncontrolled infection, other autoimmune disease, pregnancy or lactation. The CDR3 regions of TCR beta were amplified from RNA transcripts. The HTBI primer set was used in a first-round RT-PCR of the TCR CDR3. TCRdb independently ran MiXCR on the multiplex PCR reads; one entry per CDR3 protein. There are 650,000 to 800,000 distinct CDR3 sequences in the sample; about 45% occur only once, and 6.5% to 9% lies in the top ten. This clonotype was counted between two and nine times. Its cognate antigen is unknown. Notes on the study in general: Before onset, ophthalmopathy was predicted by the model a median around 6 months earlier. Blood also held most thyroid clonotypes expanded beyond 0.001.

Looked up from germline, CDR1 is SGHTA and CDR2 is FQGNSA. Trimming pared 4 bases from V and 4 bases from J, leaving 18 bases between. The CDR3 length is 16 residues. This TCR was sampled from an adult man with Graves' disease, either hyperthyroidism or ophthalmopathy (not recorded which). The sequenced sample consisted of peripheral blood or thyroid tissue (not recorded which). V gene TRBV7-2 combines with J gene TRBJ2-3; tentative D call: TRBD2 (5 bases). The CDR3: CASSSDGMGGSDTQYF. DNA of the CDR3: TGTGCCAGCAGCTCGGACGGGATGGGTGGTTCAGATACGCAGTATTTT.